These 30 T cell receptor beta chains share one sample of origin, sequenced in a study of shared clonotypes between healthy human individuals. The naive CD8 fraction comprised CD45RO-negative cells positively selected for CCR7 and excluded terminally differentiated effector memory CD45RA+ cells. The protocol was immunoSEQ multiplex PCR, while the TCRdb copy is restricted to in-frame clones and leaves out a portion. The profile shows about 2.1 million clones, about 93% of them singletons. The sequenced sample was naive CD8+ T cells from PBMCs. These receptors were obtained from a man aged 18 to 35 in good health. Some clones in this sample may be carry-over from other donors' samples.

In its sample, this clone was seen once. The V call is TRBV6-1, the J call TRBJ2-7; 11 bases agree with TRBD1. The CDR3 consists of 18 residues. Germline V gene sequence: CDR1 MNHNS, CDR2 SASEGT. The ends lost 3 bases at V and 4 bases at J; junction bases unmatched: 14. The CDR3 reads CASSEGVLTGTGGYEQYF. The CDR3 nucleotides are TGTGCCAGCAGTGAGGGCGTGTTGACCGGGACAGGGGGATACGAGCAGTACTTC.

The V and J genes are TRBV27 and TRBJ2-7; D is unclear. The CDR3 spans 14 residues. With 0 bases removed from V and 7 bases from J, the gap between germline ends came to 13 bases. Germline values: CDR1 MNHEY, CDR2 SMNVEV (reference sequence). The CDR3 DNA reads as TGTGCCAGCAGTTTATCGATAAAGGTGGGAGAGCAGTACTTC. This sequence encodes CASSLSIKVGEQYF.

The chain links TRBV6-5 to TRBJ2-3; TRBD2 matches 8 bases. CDR3 length equals 15 residues. Unmatched junction bases numbered 5, after V lost 1 base and J lost 5 bases. The germline CDR1 and CDR2 sequences are MNHEY and SVGAGI. In DNA form, the CDR3 reads TGTGCCAGCAGTTACTACGGGAGGGGGGGAGATACGCAGTATTTT. Translated, it gives CASSYYGRGGDTQYF.

The gene calls are TRBV11-1 and TRBJ2-3; the match to TRBD1 covers 10 bases. The CDR3 consists of 15 residues. Per the germline V gene, CDR1 is SGHAT and CDR2 is FQDESV (reference sequence). The V segment lost 2 bases and the J segment 2 bases; nucleotides outside the gene matches: 1. CDR3: CASSLRQGATDTQYF. In DNA form, the CDR3 reads TGTGCCAGCAGCTTACGACAGGGGGCCACAGATACGCAGTATTTT.

About this clone: Within the sample, other DNA sequences also encode this same CDR3. The chain couples TRBV7-9 to TRBJ1-2; D ambiguous. V lost 1 base and J 8 bases, leaving 5 bases between the germline ends. CDR3 length: 11 amino acids. From germline, CDR1 is SEHNR and CDR2 FQNEAQ (reference sequence). The CDR3 reads CASSLDRGYTF. Here the CDR3 DNA reads TGTGCCAGCAGCTTAGACAGAGGCTACACCTTC. The whole variable domain, remainder taken from reference TRBV7-9 and TRBJ1-2, is DTGVSQNPRHKITKRGQNVTFRCDPISEHNRLYWYRQTLGQGPEFLTYFQNEAQLEKSRLLSDRFSAERPKGSFSTLEIQRTEQGDSAMYLCASSLDRGYTFGSGTRLTVV.

This chain connects TRBV5-1 to TRBJ1-2; 7 bases are shared with TRBD1. The CDR3 runs 15 residues. Germline loops: CDR1 SGHRS, CDR2 YFSETQ. Trimming removed 4 bases from V and 1 base from J; junction bases left unmatched: 7. CDR3 amino acids: CASSLGTAINYGYTF. The CDR3 DNA sequence: TGCGCCAGCAGCCTTGGGACAGCAATTAACTATGGCTACACCTTC.

The J gene is TRBJ2-7, the V gene TRBV2; D is unclear. Germline CDR1 and CDR2: SNHLY and FYNNEI. With 2 bases removed from V and 1 base from J, the gap between germline ends came to 6 bases. This CDR3 has 13 residues. The CDR3 loop is CASSERLSYEQYF. The DNA for the CDR3 is TGTGCCAGCAGTGAAAGACTGTCCTACGAGCAGTACTTC. The whole variable domain, remainder taken from reference TRBV2 and TRBJ2-7, is EPEVTQTPSHQVTQMGQEVILRCVPISNHLYFYWYRQILGQKVEFLVSFYNNEISEKSEIFDDQFSVERPDGSNFTLKIRSTKLEDSAMYFCASSERLSYEQYFGPGTRLTVT.

This chain uses TRBV11-2 with TRBJ1-4; D perhaps matches TRBD1 (5 bases). The CDR3 length is 16 residues. The germline V gene encodes CDR1 SGHAT and CDR2 FQNNGV. The germline V and J ends were trimmed by 5 bases and 3 bases, with 16 bases remaining between them. As DNA, the CDR3 is TGTGCCAGCAGCCTACCCACAGGACCTGCTAATGAAAAACTGTTTTTT. It is translated as CASSLPTGPANEKLFF.

The chain employs TRBV11-2 and TRBJ2-3, with D tentatively TRBD1 (7 bases). This CDR3 has 14 residues. Trimming pared 5 bases from V and 11 bases from J, leaving 20 bases between. CDR1 is SGHAT, CDR2 FQNNGV, per germline. In DNA form, the CDR3 reads TGTGCCAGCAGCCTAGGGGGCCAGCGGGCATGGCAGTATTTT. Protein product: CASSLGGQRAWQYF.

V and J are TRBV5-6 and TRBJ2-7, with D perhaps TRBD1 or TRBD2 (5 bases each). V was pared by 4 bases and J by 6 bases, with 17 bases between. The CDR3 extends over 14 amino acids. CDR1 SGHDT and CDR2 YYEEEE come from the germline V gene. CDR3 bases: TGTGCCAGCAGCGGGGGTGACGGACTGAGCGAGCAGTACTTC. It translates to CASSGGDGLSEQYF. Variable domain in full (rest from reference TRBV5-6 and TRBJ2-7): DAGVTQSPTHLIKTRGQQVTLRCSPKSGHDTVSWYQQALGQGPQFIFQYYEEEERQRGNFPDRFSGHQFPNYSSELNVNALLLGDSALYLCASSGGDGLSEQYFGPGTRLTVT.

V is TRBV7-9 and J is TRBJ1-2; 7 nucleotides line up with TRBD1. Germline trimming cut 5 bases from V and 2 bases from J; bases unmatched to any gene: 8. The germline CDR1 and CDR2 sequences are SEHNR and FQNEAQ (reference sequence). The length of the CDR3 is 15 residues. CDR3 sequence (DNA): TGTGCCAGCAGCCCCAGGGGGGGAGCCAACTATGGCTACACCTTC. It is translated as CASSPRGGANYGYTF.

The V and J genes are TRBV6-6 and TRBJ2-3; perhaps TRBD1 as D (5 bases). V gave up 8 bases and J gave up 7 bases, with 10 bases separating them. There are 11 residues in the CDR3. Germline values: CDR1 MNHNY, CDR2 SVGAGI (reference sequence). CDR3: CASQGANTQYF. The CDR3 DNA follows: TGTGCCAGCCAGGGCGCCAATACGCAGTATTTT.

On this clone: Other DNA sequences in the same sample also yield this CDR3. V is TRBV19 and J is TRBJ2-1, with 10 bases identical to TRBD2. Germline-derived CDR1 and CDR2 are LNHDA and SQIVND (reference sequence). V lost 8 bases to trimming and J lost 0 bases; unmatched junction nucleotides: 1. The CDR3 totals 14 residues. CDR3 sequence: CASSSGSSYNEQFF. The CDR3 nucleotides read TGTGCCAGTTCTAGCGGGAGCTCCTACAATGAGCAGTTCTTC.

The chain links TRBV11-2 to TRBJ2-7; D is unclear. Germline CDR1 is SGHAT and CDR2 is FQNNGV. The CDR3 spans 13 residues. V gave up 5 bases and J gave up 2 bases, with 10 bases separating them. CDR3: CASSVRNTYEQYF. The DNA for the CDR3 is TGTGCCAGCAGCGTTAGGAACACCTACGAGCAGTACTTC.

The rearrangement uses TRBV7-9 and TRBJ2-1, with D possibly being TRBD2 (5 bases). In germline, CDR1 is SEHNR, CDR2 FQNEAQ (reference sequence). Trimming removed 1 base from V and 3 bases from J, with 13 bases in between. The CDR3 has 16 amino acids. The CDR3 DNA follows: TGTGCCAGCAGCTTAGTCTTGACTAACCTCTACAATGAGCAGTTCTTC. Translated: CASSLVLTNLYNEQFF.

The chain uses TRBV25-1 and TRBJ2-3; possibly TRBD2 for D (6 bases). V dropped 2 bases and J dropped 0 bases, with 9 bases sitting between them. Germline loops: CDR1 MGHDK, CDR2 SYGVNS. The CDR3 totals 15 residues. As DNA, the CDR3 is TGTGCCAGCAGTGAAGGCGGGACTAGCACAGATACGCAGTATTTT. As protein: CASSEGGTSTDTQYF. The whole variable domain, remainder taken from reference TRBV25-1 and TRBJ2-3, is EADIYQTPRYLVIGTGKKITLECSQTMGHDKMYWYQQDPGMELHLIHYSYGVNSTEKGDLSSESTVSRIRTEHFPLTLESARPSHTSQYLCASSEGGTSTDTQYFGPGTRLTVL.

The DNA for the CDR3 is TGTGCCAGCAGCTTCCAAGGGGCCAGGGGATACGAGCAGTACTTC. It encodes CASSFQGARGYEQYF. The chain combines TRBV11-2 with TRBJ2-7, with D maybe TRBD1 (6 bases). Trimming shortened V by 3 bases and J by 4 bases, and 16 bases separated the two germline ends. This CDR3 is built from 15 residues. Looked up from germline, CDR1 is SGHAT and CDR2 is FQNNGV.

The genes are TRBV9 and TRBJ1-2; D remains ambiguous. The germline CDR1 and CDR2 sequences are SGDLS and YYNGEE. Trimming took 2 bases from V and 3 from J, leaving 14 bases between them. The CDR3 is 15 amino acids. The CDR3 DNA reads as TGTGCCAGCAGCGTTTCAAGGAGGATGGACTATGGCTACACCTTC. It translates to CASSVSRRMDYGYTF.

As for this clone: The sample carries other DNA sequences with the same CDR3. The V and J genes are TRBV27 and TRBJ2-7; 8 nucleotides align to TRBD2. J gave up 3 bases and V 8 bases, and 0 bases lay outside the gene matches. Germline V gives CDR1 MNHEY, CDR2 SMNVEV (reference sequence). This CDR3 spans 11 amino acids. The CDR3 spells CASRGGYEQYF. In DNA, the CDR3 is TGTGCCAGCCGGGGGGGCTACGAGCAGTACTTC.

This chain joins TRBV7-9 and TRBJ2-7; D remains ambiguous. The V end lost 9 bases, the J end lost 0 bases, and 9 bases lay between the germline ends. CDR3 size: 12 residues. Germline loops: CDR1 SEHNR, CDR2 FQNEAQ (reference sequence). The CDR3 DNA reads TGTGCCAGGAATAGCCACTCCTACGAGCAGTACTTC. It translates to CARNSHSYEQYF.

The chain links TRBV2 to TRBJ2-4; 9 bases line up with TRBD1. Trimming removed 5 bases from V and 5 bases from J; junction bases left unmatched: 7. Germline lookup yields CDR1 SNHLY and CDR2 FYNNEI. The CDR3 has 15 amino acids. In DNA form, the CDR3 reads TGTGCCAGCAGTCTATCACAGGGGGCGGAAAACATTCAGTACTTC. Its protein product is CASSLSQGAENIQYF. Based on the CDR3 plus reference TRBV2 and TRBJ2-4, the full variable domain is EPEVTQTPSHQVTQMGQEVILRCVPISNHLYFYWYRQILGQKVEFLVSFYNNEISEKSEIFDDQFSVERPDGSNFTLKIRSTKLEDSAMYFCASSLSQGAENIQYFGAGTRLSVL.

The chain has TRBV7-9 and TRBJ2-1, with 12 bases lining up with TRBD2. Germline trimming cut 6 bases from V and 5 bases from J; bases unmatched to any gene: 11. The V gene's germline CDR1 is SEHNR and CDR2 FQNEAQ (reference sequence). This CDR3 contains 17 residues. The CDR3, as DNA: TGTGCCAGCAGTTTGACTAGCGGGAGCCTATGGGACAATGAGCAGTTCTTC. This gives the protein CASSLTSGSLWDNEQFF.

The chain combines TRBV28 with TRBJ2-7, with 8 bases aligning to TRBD1. This CDR3 has 15 amino acids. Trimming removed 7 bases from V and 3 bases from J; junction bases left unmatched: 11. Germline CDR1 is MDHEN and CDR2 is SYDVKM. As DNA, the CDR3 is TGTGCCAGCATTCTAACCGGGACAGGAGACTACGAGCAGTACTTC. Translation: CASILTGTGDYEQYF.

On this clone itself: The sample carries other DNA sequences with the same CDR3. The rearrangement links TRBV4-2 to TRBJ2-7, with D uncertain. Per the germline V gene, CDR1 is LGHNA and CDR2 is YNFKEQ. CDR3 size: 13 residues. V dropped 3 bases and J dropped 0 bases, with 6 bases sitting between them. CDR3 in amino acids: CASSQEPSYEQYF. The DNA of the CDR3 is TGTGCCAGCAGCCAGGAGCCCTCCTACGAGCAGTACTTC.

The J gene is TRBJ2-6, the V gene TRBV7-2; maybe TRBD2 (5 bases). V lost 5 bases and J lost 2, with 16 bases in between. Germline values: CDR1 SGHTA, CDR2 FQGNSA. The CDR3 runs 17 residues. The CDR3 DNA reads TGTGCCAGCAGCCAATGGGAGATGGGAACTGGGGCCAACGTCCTGACTTTC. Protein: CASSQWEMGTGANVLTF.

J is TRBJ2-7 and V is TRBV6-4; 7 bases map to TRBD2. The trim removed 4 bases at V and 3 bases at J, leaving 9 bases unmatched. Germline CDR1 MRHNA, CDR2 SNTAGT. The CDR3 extends over 15 amino acids. The CDR3 here is CASSVLASSSYEQYF. Written as DNA, the CDR3 is TGTGCCAGCAGTGTACTAGCGAGTAGTAGCTACGAGCAGTACTTC.

DNA of the CDR3: TGTGCCAGCAGCGTAGGCTCTAGCGGGAACTACAATGAGCAGTTCTTC. It encodes CASSVGSSGNYNEQFF. The rearrangement uses TRBV9 and TRBJ2-1, with 9 positions matching TRBD2. The CDR3 extends over 16 amino acids. Germline trimming cut 0 bases from V and 3 bases from J; bases unmatched to any gene: 4. Germline-derived CDR1 and CDR2 are SGDLS and YYNGEE.

The chain employs TRBV19 and TRBJ2-2; D gene ambiguous. The CDR3 extends over 13 amino acids. V lost 0 bases, J lost 6 bases, and 5 bases lay in between. Germline V CDR1 and CDR2: LNHDA, SQIVND (reference sequence). The CDR3 DNA is TGTGCCAGTAGTATAGATTTGCCCGGGGAGCTGTTTTTT. It translates to CASSIDLPGELFF.

This chain links TRBV27 with TRBJ2-5, with TRBD2 matching over 7 bases. V lost 2 bases and J lost 4; bases outside the gene matches: 13. This CDR3 spans 17 amino acids. Germline CDR1 is MNHEY and CDR2 is SMNVEV (reference sequence). The chain's CDR3 is CASSLRTRLTGGETQYF. CDR3 nucleotide sequence: TGTGCCAGCAGTTTAAGAACTAGACTAACGGGAGGAGAGACCCAGTACTTC.

The V and J genes are TRBV4-2 and TRBJ2-5, with 8 bases that match TRBD1. Germline CDR1 is LGHNA and CDR2 is YNFKEQ. After removal of 4 bases from V and 5 bases from J, the junction contained 9 bases not matched to a gene. CDR3 length: 15 amino acids. The chain's CDR3 is CASSPKTGAGETQYF. The CDR3 DNA sequence: TGTGCCAGCAGCCCCAAGACAGGGGCGGGGGAGACCCAGTACTTC.